These T cell receptor beta chains were read from a single sample in a study of blood T cell repertoires in COVID-19. Clones were read by immunoSEQ multiplex PCR, and TCRdb kept only the in-frame ones, dropping some. The table records under 200,000 clones, approximately 87% of them present only once. The specimen sequenced was peripheral blood. The receptors here all came from a man aged 18 to 29 with active or convalescent COVID-19. CDR3s include the opening cysteine and the closing phenylalanine or tryptophan. Fields, in order: V gene, D gene, J gene, clone size, CDR3 protein, CDR3 DNA. The D gene is left open where the match is weak. Size is omitted from some rows. Given values are once, few, many or a class for expanded clones.

v_call: TRBV27; d_call: TRBD1; j_call: TRBJ1-2; clone_size: few; cdr3_aa: CASRVQGAGYTF; cdr3_nt: TGTGCCAGCAGGGTACAGGGGGCAGGCTACACCTTC
v_call: TRBV7-2; d_call: .; j_call: TRBJ2-7; clone_size: .; cdr3_aa: CASSLGQAFGQYF; cdr3_nt: TGTGCCAGCAGCTTAGGGCAGGCCTTTGGGCAGTACTTC
v_call: TRBV9; d_call: .; j_call: TRBJ1-1; clone_size: .; cdr3_aa: CASAGALQAFF; cdr3_nt: TGTGCCAGCGCGGGTGCCCTTCAAGCTTTCTTT
v_call: TRBV6-6; d_call: TRBD1; j_call: TRBJ1-4; clone_size: .; cdr3_aa: CASSRHRDRAATNEKLFF; cdr3_nt: TGTGCCAGCAGTCGACACCGGGACAGGGCTGCAACTAATGAAAAACTGTTTTTT
v_call: TRBV7-9; d_call: TRBD1; j_call: TRBJ2-1; clone_size: .; cdr3_aa: CASSFRDRGDEQFF; cdr3_nt: TGTGCCAGCAGCTTCCGGGACAGGGGAGATGAGCAGTTCTTC
v_call: TRBV2; d_call: .; j_call: TRBJ1-3; clone_size: .; cdr3_aa: CATRQSGLGNTIYF; cdr3_nt: TGTGCCACTAGACAGAGTGGCTTGGGAAACACCATATATTTT
v_call: TRBV6-5; d_call: TRBD1; j_call: TRBJ1-2; clone_size: .; cdr3_aa: CASSPGTVYGYTF; cdr3_nt: TGTGCCAGCAGCCCCGGGACAGTCTATGGCTACACCTTC
v_call: TRBV18; d_call: .; j_call: TRBJ2-5; clone_size: .; cdr3_aa: CASSPPPGGPQETQYF; cdr3_nt: TGTGCCAGCTCACCACCCCCCGGGGGGCCACAAGAGACCCAGTACTTC
v_call: TRBV7-2; d_call: TRBD2; j_call: TRBJ2-1; clone_size: .; cdr3_aa: CASSLGVGGYNEQFF; cdr3_nt: TGTGCCAGCAGCTTAGGGGTCGGGGGGTACAATGAGCAGTTCTTC
v_call: TRBV11-2; d_call: TRBD1; j_call: TRBJ1-2; clone_size: .; cdr3_aa: CASSTRTRDSNYGYTF; cdr3_nt: TGTGCCAGCAGCACTAGAACCCGGGACAGTAACTATGGCTACACCTTC
v_call: TRBV7-9; d_call: TRBD1; j_call: TRBJ1-1; clone_size: .; cdr3_aa: CASSLGTGNTEAFF; cdr3_nt: TGTGCCAGCAGCTTGGGGACAGGGAACACTGAAGCTTTCTTT
v_call: TRBV3-1/TRBV3-2; d_call: .; j_call: TRBJ1-1; clone_size: few; cdr3_aa: CASRSSAGEGNTEAFF; cdr3_nt: TGTGCCAGCAGGTCCTCCGCCGGGGAGGGGAACACTGAAGCTTTCTTT
v_call: TRBV7-2; d_call: TRBD2; j_call: TRBJ2-2; clone_size: once; cdr3_aa: CASSFGPRGAGLGELFF; cdr3_nt: TGTGCCAGCAGTTTCGGTCCGAGGGGAGCGGGACTTGGGGAGCTGTTTTTT
v_call: TRBV6-5; d_call: TRBD2; j_call: TRBJ2-1; clone_size: .; cdr3_aa: CASGGGLAYNEQFF; cdr3_nt: TGTGCCAGCGGGGGGGGACTAGCCTACAATGAGCAGTTCTTC
v_call: TRBV15; d_call: TRBD1; j_call: TRBJ2-1; clone_size: .; cdr3_aa: CATSRGTGASSYNEQFF; cdr3_nt: TGTGCCACCAGCAGGGGTACAGGGGCCAGCTCCTACAATGAGCAGTTCTTC
v_call: TRBV21-1; d_call: .; j_call: TRBJ2-7; clone_size: few; cdr3_aa: CASSRDYLSWHEQYF; cdr3_nt: TGTGCCAGCAGTCGGGACTACCTTTCGTGGCACGAGCAGTACTTC
v_call: TRBV5-4; d_call: TRBD2; j_call: TRBJ2-7; clone_size: .; cdr3_aa: CASSLTLAGFTYEQYF; cdr3_nt: TGTGCCAGCAGCTTGACACTAGCGGGCTTCACCTACGAGCAGTACTTC
v_call: TRBV18; d_call: TRBD1; j_call: TRBJ1-5; clone_size: .; cdr3_aa: CASSPGLAGTGQPQHF; cdr3_nt: TGTGCCAGCTCACCAGGGTTGGCAGGGACAGGTCAGCCCCAGCATTTT
v_call: TRBV13; d_call: .; j_call: TRBJ2-7; clone_size: once; cdr3_aa: CASSLGSGVPLYEQYF; cdr3_nt: TGTGCCAGCAGCTTAGGGTCGGGAGTCCCTTTATACGAGCAGTACTTC
v_call: TRBV20-1; d_call: .; j_call: TRBJ2-3; clone_size: .; cdr3_aa: CSASNPVSGTDTQYF; cdr3_nt: TGCAGTGCTAGTAATCCCGTATCGGGCACAGATACGCAGTATTTT
v_call: TRBV3-1/TRBV3-2; d_call: TRBD1; j_call: TRBJ1-5; clone_size: .; cdr3_aa: CASSQDYYRGAGPQHF; cdr3_nt: TGTGCCAGCAGCCAGGACTATTACAGGGGCGCGGGGCCCCAGCATTTT
v_call: TRBV10-3; d_call: TRBD2; j_call: TRBJ2-3; clone_size: .; cdr3_aa: CAISEIRKLAGGTDTQYF; cdr3_nt: TGTGCCATCAGTGAGATACGTAAGCTAGCGGGGGGGACAGATACGCAGTATTTT
v_call: TRBV19; d_call: .; j_call: TRBJ1-6; clone_size: .; cdr3_aa: CASSIGVQSPLHF; cdr3_nt: TGTGCCAGTAGTATCGGGGTGCAGTCACCCCTCCACTTT
v_call: TRBV27; d_call: .; j_call: TRBJ2-1; clone_size: .; cdr3_aa: CASSTRTATGINEQFF; cdr3_nt: TGTGCCAGCAGTACCCGGACAGCCACAGGGATCAATGAGCAGTTCTTC
v_call: TRBV5-1; d_call: .; j_call: TRBJ2-2; clone_size: .; cdr3_aa: CASSLRLALQAGELFF; cdr3_nt: TGCGCCAGCAGCTTGCGGCTAGCCCTCCAAGCCGGGGAGCTGTTTTTT
v_call: TRBV24-1; d_call: TRBD1; j_call: TRBJ2-3; clone_size: .; cdr3_aa: CATSTGTENTDTQYF; cdr3_nt: TGTGCCACCAGCACCGGGACAGAAAACACAGATACGCAGTATTTT
v_call: TRBV28; d_call: .; j_call: TRBJ2-6; clone_size: .; cdr3_aa: CASTDSYGAAGANVLTF; cdr3_nt: TGTGCCAGCACGGACAGCTATGGAGCAGCTGGGGCCAACGTCCTGACTTTC
v_call: TRBV24-1; d_call: .; j_call: TRBJ1-5; clone_size: .; cdr3_aa: CATSDPAGASGNQPQHF; cdr3_nt: TGTGCCACCAGTGATCCTGCTGGGGCCTCCGGCAATCAGCCCCAGCATTTT
v_call: TRBV3-1/TRBV3-2; d_call: TRBD1; j_call: TRBJ1-5; clone_size: .; cdr3_aa: CASSGTGANQPQHF; cdr3_nt: TGTGCCAGCAGCGGGACAGGGGCAAATCAGCCCCAGCATTTT
v_call: TRBV6-5; d_call: TRBD1; j_call: TRBJ1-5; clone_size: .; cdr3_aa: CASSGTGENQPQHF; cdr3_nt: TGTGCCAGCAGCGGGACAGGGGAGAATCAGCCCCAGCATTTT
v_call: TRBV30; d_call: .; j_call: TRBJ1-4; clone_size: few; cdr3_aa: CAWSIRAGGGEKLFF; cdr3_nt: TGTGCCTGGAGTATAAGGGCAGGCGGAGGGGAAAAACTGTTTTTT
v_call: TRBV6-1; d_call: TRBD1; j_call: TRBJ1-1; clone_size: once; cdr3_aa: CASSEHRGAWTEAFF; cdr3_nt: TGTGCCAGCAGTGAACACAGGGGGGCATGGACTGAAGCTTTCTTT
v_call: TRBV3-1/TRBV3-2; d_call: TRBD2; j_call: TRBJ2-3; clone_size: .; cdr3_aa: CASSHLAGGPRADTQYF; cdr3_nt: TGTGCCAGCAGCCACCTAGCGGGAGGGCCCCGCGCAGATACGCAGTATTTT
v_call: TRBV5-1; d_call: .; j_call: TRBJ1-2; clone_size: .; cdr3_aa: CASREDSFYGYTF; cdr3_nt: TGCGCCAGCAGGGAGGACAGTTTCTATGGCTACACCTTC
v_call: TRBV25-1; d_call: .; j_call: TRBJ1-1; clone_size: .; cdr3_aa: CASSEYSMANTEAFF; cdr3_nt: TGTGCCAGCAGTGAATACAGTATGGCGAACACTGAAGCTTTCTTT
v_call: TRBV27; d_call: .; j_call: TRBJ1-5; clone_size: .; cdr3_aa: CASSLGGGNQPQHF; cdr3_nt: TGTGCCAGCAGTTTGGGAGGGGGGAATCAGCCCCAGCATTTT
v_call: TRBV4-3; d_call: TRBD2; j_call: TRBJ2-7; clone_size: .; cdr3_aa: CASSPGLEFGEQYF; cdr3_nt: TGCGCCAGCAGCCCGGGACTAGAATTTGGCGAGCAGTACTTC
v_call: TRBV4-3; d_call: .; j_call: TRBJ2-3; clone_size: .; cdr3_aa: CASSQGFRGADTQYF; cdr3_nt: TGCGCCAGCAGCCAAGGGTTCCGAGGCGCAGATACGCAGTATTTT
v_call: TRBV5-1; d_call: TRBD1; j_call: TRBJ1-4; clone_size: .; cdr3_aa: CARPPGQEKLFF; cdr3_nt: TGCGCCAGGCCCCCGGGACAGGAAAAACTGTTTTTT
v_call: TRBV2; d_call: TRBD1; j_call: TRBJ1-6; clone_size: .; cdr3_aa: CASNRGLAPLHF; cdr3_nt: TGTGCCAGCAACAGGGGTTTGGCACCCCTCCACTTT
v_call: TRBV5-5; d_call: TRBD1; j_call: TRBJ1-2; clone_size: .; cdr3_aa: CASSFYTGGIYGYTF; cdr3_nt: TGTGCCAGCAGCTTTTATACAGGGGGAATCTATGGCTACACCTTC
v_call: TRBV6-4; d_call: .; j_call: TRBJ2-1; clone_size: .; cdr3_aa: CASSEQGRVTNEQFF; cdr3_nt: TGTGCCAGCAGTGAGCAGGGGCGAGTGACCAATGAGCAGTTCTTC
v_call: TRBV7-2; d_call: TRBD1; j_call: TRBJ1-1; clone_size: .; cdr3_aa: CASSPDRVRTEAFF; cdr3_nt: TGTGCCAGCAGCCCCGACAGGGTAAGGACTGAAGCTTTCTTT
v_call: TRBV11-1; d_call: .; j_call: TRBJ2-6; clone_size: .; cdr3_aa: CASTPGRIGANVLTF; cdr3_nt: TGTGCCAGCACACCTGGGCGAATTGGGGCCAACGTCCTGACTTTC
v_call: TRBV7-9; d_call: .; j_call: TRBJ2-5; clone_size: .; cdr3_aa: CASTHRGGTSQETQYF; cdr3_nt: TGTGCCAGCACCCACAGGGGCGGGACCTCTCAAGAGACCCAGTACTTC
v_call: TRBV10-1; d_call: .; j_call: TRBJ1-1; clone_size: few; cdr3_aa: CASSVTGNTEAFF; cdr3_nt: TGCGCCAGCAGTGTAACAGGGAACACTGAAGCTTTCTTT
v_call: TRBV3-1/TRBV3-2; d_call: TRBD2; j_call: TRBJ2-7; clone_size: .; cdr3_aa: CASSRTSGQYEQYF; cdr3_nt: TGTGCCAGCAGCAGGACTAGCGGGCAATACGAGCAGTACTTC